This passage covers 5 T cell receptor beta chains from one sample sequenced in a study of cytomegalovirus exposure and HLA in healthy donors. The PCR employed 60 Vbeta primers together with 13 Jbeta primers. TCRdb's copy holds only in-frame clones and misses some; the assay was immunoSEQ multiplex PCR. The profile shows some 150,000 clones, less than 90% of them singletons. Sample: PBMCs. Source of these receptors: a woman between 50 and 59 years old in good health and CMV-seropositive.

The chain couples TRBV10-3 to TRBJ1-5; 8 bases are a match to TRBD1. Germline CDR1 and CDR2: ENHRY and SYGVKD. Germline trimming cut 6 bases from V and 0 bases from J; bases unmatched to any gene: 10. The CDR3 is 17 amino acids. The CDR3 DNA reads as TGTGCCATCAGCCTCGGGAGACAGGGGAATAGCAATCAGCCCCAGCATTTT. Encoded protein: CAISLGRQGNSNQPQHF.

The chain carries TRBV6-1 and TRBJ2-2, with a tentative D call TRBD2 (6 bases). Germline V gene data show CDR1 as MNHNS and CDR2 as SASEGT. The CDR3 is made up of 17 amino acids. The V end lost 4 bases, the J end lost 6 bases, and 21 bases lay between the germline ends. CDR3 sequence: CASSGRTKLDPPGELFF. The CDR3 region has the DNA TGTGCCAGCAGTGGCCGGACTAAGCTCGATCCCCCCGGGGAGCTGTTTTTT.

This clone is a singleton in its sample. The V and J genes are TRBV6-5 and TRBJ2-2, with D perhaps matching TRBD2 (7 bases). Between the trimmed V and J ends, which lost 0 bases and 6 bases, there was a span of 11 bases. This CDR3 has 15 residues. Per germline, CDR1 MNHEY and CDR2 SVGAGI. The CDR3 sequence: CASSYSRGGPGELFF. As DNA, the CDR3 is TGTGCCAGCAGTTACTCGAGGGGGGGACCCGGGGAGCTGTTTTTT.

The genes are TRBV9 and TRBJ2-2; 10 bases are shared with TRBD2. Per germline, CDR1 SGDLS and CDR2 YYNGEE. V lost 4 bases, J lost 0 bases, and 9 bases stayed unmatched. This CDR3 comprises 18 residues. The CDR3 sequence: CASSFSGLAVTNTGELFF. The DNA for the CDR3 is TGTGCCAGCAGCTTCTCCGGACTAGCGGTAACGAACACCGGGGAGCTGTTTTTT.

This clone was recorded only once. CDR3 sequence (DNA): TGCGCCAGCAGCCACCGTGAGGGCTGGAACACTGAAGCTTTCTTT. It yields the protein CASSHREGWNTEAFF. The genes are TRBV4-3 and TRBJ1-1; D not resolved. Between the trimmed V and J ends, which lost 3 bases and 1 base, there was a span of 12 bases. Germline loops: CDR1 LGHNA, CDR2 YSLEER. There are 15 residues in the CDR3.